The source of this TCR beta chain is a study of Ad26.COV2.S vaccination and SARS-CoV-2 variants. Note on this clone: Its antigen is still unknown. Other DNA variants within this sample encode the same CDR3.

Treatment described: approximately 18 received Ad26.COV2.S at low or high dose, single or two shots; 5 received placebo; per-sample allocation not given. Vaccine and placebo recipients were sampled on day 63 after the first injection. Findings of the study overall: There was a possibility that the TCR breadth and depth analyses underestimated total T cell responses.

V shed 3 bases and J shed 8 bases, with 7 bases lying between them. The CDR3 loop spans 12 amino acids. CDR1 is KGHSH and CDR2 is LQKENI in the germline V gene. Libraries were prepared by immunoSEQ multiplex PCR; TCRdb keeps only in-frame clonotypes and omits some of them. The top ten hold around 2.6% of the sample, which has 450,000 to 550,000 clones, approximately 89% seen once. V and J are TRBV18 and TRBJ1-4; D gene ambiguous. The sequencing here drew on peripheral blood, taken in a trial of Ad26.COV2.S vaccine versus placebo. This TCR came from a person between 18 and 59 years old who received the Ad26.COV2.S COVID-19 vaccine or a placebo. Here the CDR3 reads CASSPRNEKLFF. In DNA, the CDR3 is TGTGCCAGCTCACCTAGGAACGAAAAACTGTTTTTT. The full variable domain, rest sourced from reference TRBV18 and TRBJ1-4, is NAGVMQNPRHLVRRRGQEARLRCSPMKGHSHVYWYRQLPEEGLKFMVYLQKENIIDESGMPKERFSAEFPKEGPSILRIQQVVRGDSAAYFCASSPRNEKLFFGSGTQLSVL.